Following are 13 T cell receptor beta chains from one sample sequenced in a study of early T cells in non-severe SARS-CoV-2 infection. TCRdb reprocessed the 5' RACE reads with MiXCR, giving one entry per CDR3 protein. The table records some 46,000 distinct CDR3 sequences, around 6.5% of them present only once. The sequenced sample was whole blood, obtained at baseline. The receptors come from an adult who was a healthcare worker with PCR-confirmed SARS-CoV-2 infection or an uninfected control (not recorded which).

This clonotype occurred a few times. The chain joins TRBV7-2 to TRBJ2-1; the D gene is possibly TRBD1 (5 bases). This CDR3 region has 13 residues. The germline gives CDR1 SGHTA, CDR2 FQGNSA. V lost 1 base to trimming and J lost 6 bases, with 7 bases between them. This CDR3 is CASSLVGANEQFF. DNA for the CDR3: TGTGCCAGCAGCTTAGTTGGGGCCAATGAGCAGTTCTTC.

This clonotype was seen repeatedly, ten times or more. V usage is TRBV7-9 and J usage is TRBJ2-2; D gene unclear. Germline loops: CDR1 SEHNR, CDR2 FQNEAQ (reference sequence). The CDR3 loop spans 15 amino acids. V lost 5 bases to trimming and J lost 0 bases, with 10 bases between them. In nucleotides, the CDR3 is TGTGCCAGCAGCGACTCAATAACGAACACCGGGGAGCTGTTTTTT. The encoded protein is CASSDSITNTGELFF.

Many counts were recorded for this clonotype. The V call is TRBV5-1, the J call TRBJ1-6, with D maybe TRBD1 (5 bases). The CDR3 sequence is 15 residues long. V was cut by 1 base and J by 7 bases, with 12 bases left in between. The germline gives CDR1 SGHRS, CDR2 YFSETQ. The CDR3 region has the DNA TGCGCCAGCAGCTTGTTGCTGGGGGACAATTCACCCCTCCACTTT. This codes for CASSLLLGDNSPLHF.

The chain links TRBV11-2 to TRBJ2-1; 10 bases are a match to TRBD1. Trimming took 5 bases from V and 5 from J; bases not matched to a gene: 6. The germline CDR1 and CDR2 sequences are SGHAT and FQNNGV. The CDR3 has 15 amino acids. In DNA, the CDR3 is TGTGCCAGCAGCCAGGGACAGGGGATCAACAATGAGCAGTTCTTC. Amino acids: CASSQGQGINNEQFF.

At least ten counts were recorded for this clonotype. The chain has TRBV7-2 and TRBJ2-1; 13 bases are shared with TRBD2. CDR1 and CDR2 from the germline V gene are SGHTA and FQGNSA. V was pared by 5 bases and J by 5 bases, with 3 bases of the junction left unmatched. The CDR3 sequence is 15 residues long. In DNA, the CDR3 is TGTGCCAGCAGCCCGGGACTAGCGGGAAACAATGAGCAGTTCTTC. This encodes CASSPGLAGNNEQFF.

This clonotype has a count of ten or more. The rearrangement links TRBV15 to TRBJ2-3; D uncertain. The V and J ends lost 0 bases and 3 bases respectively, with 7 bases between them. Germline V lookup: CDR1 LNHNV, CDR2 YYDKDF (reference sequence). The CDR3 contains 14 residues. The CDR3 DNA reads TGTGCCACCAGCAGAGATCGGGTAACAGATACGCAGTATTTT. Its translation is CATSRDRVTDTQYF.

This clonotype was detected a few times. This chain joins TRBV20-1 and TRBJ1-1; D gene ambiguous. V was clipped by 3 bases and J by 2 bases, with 16 bases between them. The germline gives CDR1 DFQATT, CDR2 SNEGSKA (reference sequence). CDR3 length: 15 residues. For the CDR3, the DNA is TGCAGTGCTAGGGAAAACCCCGGATTTAACACTGAAGCTTTCTTT. As protein: CSARENPGFNTEAFF.

The chain recombines TRBV11-2 with TRBJ2-2, with 12 bases that match TRBD2. J was trimmed by 2 bases and V by 5 bases; bases with no gene match: 6. This CDR3 has 17 residues. CDR1 and CDR2 (germline): SGHAT, FQNNGV. This CDR3 reads CASSILAGGGNTGELFF. CDR3 nucleotide sequence: TGTGCCAGCAGCATCCTAGCGGGAGGGGGAAACACCGGGGAGCTGTTTTTT. Combining the CDR3 with reference TRBV11-2 and TRBJ2-2 gives the whole variable domain EAGVAQSPRYKIIEKRQSVAFWCNPISGHATLYWYQQILGQGPKLLIQFQNNGVVDDSQLPKDRFSAERLKGVDSTLKIQPAKLEDSAVYLCASSILAGGGNTGELFFGEGSRLTVL.

The sample holds a few counts of this clonotype. The chain recombines TRBV7-8 with TRBJ2-3; D not certain. The CDR3 is 12 residues long. Trimming cost V 5 bases and J 7 bases, with 10 bases left between them. Germline V gene lookup returns CDR1 SGHVS and CDR2 FQNEAQ. CDR3 protein: CASSRTTHTQYF. In nucleotides, the CDR3 is TGTGCCAGCAGCCGGACCACCCATACGCAGTATTTT. The entire variable domain, with the rest obtained from reference TRBV7-8 and TRBJ2-3, is as follows: GAGVSQSPRYKVAKRGQDVALRCDPISGHVSLFWYQQALGQGPEFLTYFQNEAQLDKSGLPSDRFFAERPEGSVSTLKIQRTQQEDSAVYLCASSRTTHTQYFGPGTRLTVL.

This clonotype was detected many times. The chain recombines TRBV7-2 with TRBJ2-1; 15 nucleotides align to TRBD2. The CDR3 loop spans 15 amino acids. Per the germline V gene, CDR1 is SGHTA and CDR2 is FQGNSA. J gave up 10 bases and V 5 bases, and 6 bases lay outside the gene matches. CDR3 DNA: TGTGCCAGCAGCATGGGACTAGCGGGAGGAAACGAGCAGTTCTTC. This translates into CASSMGLAGGNEQFF. The whole variable domain, remainder taken from reference TRBV7-2 and TRBJ2-1, is GAGVSQSPSNKVTEKGKDVELRCDPISGHTALYWYRQSLGQGLEFLIYFQGNSAPDKSGLPSDRFSAERTGGSVSTLTIQRTQQEDSAVYLCASSMGLAGGNEQFFGPGTRLTVL.

This clonotype was counted a few times. The chain joins TRBV6-5 to TRBJ1-6; D uncertain. With 5 bases removed from V and 10 bases from J, the gap between germline ends came to 18 bases. The CDR3 spans 15 residues. Germline-derived CDR1 and CDR2 are MNHEY and SVGAGI. The CDR3 nucleotides are TGTGCCAGCAGTCCTCAGGCGGTACGGACCTCACCCCTCCACTTT. Protein product: CASSPQAVRTSPLHF.

This clonotype was seen more than once but under ten times. The chain recombines TRBV6-2 or TRBV6-3 with TRBJ2-1; TRBD2 aligns across 11 bases. After removal of 6 bases from V and 4 bases from J, the junction contained 5 bases not matched to a gene. Germline assignment: CDR1 MNHEY and CDR2 SVGEGT. The CDR3 contains 15 residues. DNA of the CDR3: TGTGCCAGCAGGAAATTAGCGGGGGGGTACAATGAGCAGTTCTTC. Residues: CASRKLAGGYNEQFF.

The rearrangement joins TRBV6-5 to TRBJ1-6, with no clear D. V was trimmed by 6 bases and J by 1 base, leaving 10 bases between them. In germline, CDR1 is MNHEY, CDR2 SVGAGI. The CDR3 loop spans 15 amino acids. Written as DNA, the CDR3 is TGTGCCAGCAGGGCCCTTGGGTCCTATAATTCACCCCTCCACTTT. This encodes CASRALGSYNSPLHF.